A single TCR beta chain is shown here with its context. Antigen specificity is unknown. Trimming cost V 6 bases and J 0 bases; bases outside gene matches: 8. The CDR3 totals 19 residues. CDR1 and CDR2 (germline): LNHDA, SQIVND (reference sequence). This sample is drawn from a study of identical twins. Study observations and caveats: Findings came from cross-sectional statistics, without long-term follow-up of donors. Where out-of-frame alpha sequences were twin-shared, they showed excess low generation probability.

Carrying unique molecular identifiers, the cDNA also gained a universal primer site through template switching. One entry per CDR3 protein results from TCRdb running MiXCR on the 5' RACE reads. The sample has around 220,000 distinct CDR3 sequences, over 11% seen once. Input material: memory (CD45RO+) T cells sorted from blood. The rearrangement uses TRBV19 and TRBJ2-1, with 16 bases identical to TRBD2. The source is a woman between 18 and 30 years old in good health. Here the CDR3 reads CASRPGLAGGPRSYNEQFF. In DNA form, the CDR3 reads TGTGCCAGTAGGCCGGGACTAGCGGGAGGGCCCCGCTCCTACAATGAGCAGTTCTTC.